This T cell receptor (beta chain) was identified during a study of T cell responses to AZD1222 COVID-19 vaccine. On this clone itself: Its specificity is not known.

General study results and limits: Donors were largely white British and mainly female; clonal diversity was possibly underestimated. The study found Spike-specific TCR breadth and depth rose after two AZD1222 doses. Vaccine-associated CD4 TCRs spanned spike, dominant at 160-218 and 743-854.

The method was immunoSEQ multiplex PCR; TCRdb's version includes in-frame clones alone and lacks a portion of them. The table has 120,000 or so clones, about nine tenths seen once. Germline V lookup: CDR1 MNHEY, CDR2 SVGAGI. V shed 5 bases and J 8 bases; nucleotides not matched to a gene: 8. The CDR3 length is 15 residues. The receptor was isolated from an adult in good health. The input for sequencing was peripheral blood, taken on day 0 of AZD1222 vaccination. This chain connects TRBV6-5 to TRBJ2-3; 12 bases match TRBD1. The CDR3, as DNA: TGTGCCAGCAGTCGCGGGACAGGGGGCCGTGGTACGCAGTATTTT. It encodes CASSRGTGGRGTQYF.